Given below is one TCR beta chain in context. Antigen unknown. The CDR3 is 15 amino acids. Germline V lookup: CDR1 MNHEY, CDR2 SVGAGI. V lost 6 bases, J lost 4 bases, and 19 bases lay in between. Repertoires were generated with immunoSEQ multiplex PCR, while TCRdb's copy carries only in-frame clones and drops some. The sample has fewer than 90,000 clones; about 94% are singletons. This specimen comes from a study of graft-versus-host responses after intestinal transplantation. The overall study: Isolated intestinal, liver-intestinal, or multivisceral transplants had been given to the recipients. Each recipient received anti-thymocyte globulin induction, then tacrolimus and steroids for two to three years.

Overall study results and limits: Across patients carrying graft-donor T cell macrochimerism, allografts held high graft-versus-host to host-versus-graft clonal ratios.

The sample consisted of unstimulated CD4+ T cells sorted from spleen or lymph node cells, taken before transplant. V usage is TRBV6-5 and J usage is TRBJ2-7; the D is unclear. The sequence came from a human donor who was the organ donor for an intestinal transplant. CDR3 in amino acids: CASRNPGQIPYEQYF. The CDR3 region has the DNA TGTGCCAGCAGGAACCCTGGGCAGATTCCTTACGAGCAGTACTTC.